These T cell receptor beta chains were read from a single sample in a study of shared clonotypes between healthy human individuals. Clones were read by immunoSEQ multiplex PCR, and TCRdb kept only the in-frame ones, dropping some. The data hold over 2 million clones, with roughly 95% observed a single time. Sequencing was carried out using naive CD4+ T cells sorted from blood. The receptors stem from a man aged 18 to 35 in good health. Both conserved end residues are part of each CDR3. The D gene is left open where the match is weak. The size of a clone is reported for some rows only, either as once, few or many, or as a class for expanded clones.

J: TRBJ2-3; V: TRBV5-4; D: .; size: once; CDR3: CASSSGEPTDTQYF; DNA: TGTGCCAGCAGTTCGGGGGAGCCCACAGATACGCAGTATTTT
J: TRBJ2-7; V: TRBV4-1; D: TRBD2; size: few; CDR3: CASTPLAGSDEQYF; DNA: TGCGCCAGCACCCCCCTAGCGGGGTCAGACGAGCAGTACTTC
J: TRBJ2-7; V: TRBV28; D: .; size: .; CDR3: CASRRTTYEQYF; DNA: TGTGCCAGCCGAAGGACCACCTACGAGCAGTACTTC
J: TRBJ1-3; V: TRBV7-9; D: .; size: once; CDR3: CASSLGVGMYGNTIYF; DNA: TGTGCCAGCAGCTTAGGTGTCGGCATGTATGGAAACACCATATATTTT
J: TRBJ2-3; V: TRBV11-2; D: TRBD2; size: .; CDR3: CASSKRTSGVLGTQYF; DNA: TGTGCCAGCAGCAAAAGGACTAGCGGTGTACTAGGTACGCAGTATTTT
J: TRBJ1-1; V: TRBV2; D: .; size: .; CDR3: CASSLTANTEAFF; DNA: TGTGCCAGCAGTCTCACAGCGAACACTGAAGCTTTCTTT
J: TRBJ2-7; V: TRBV5-1; D: .; size: .; CDR3: CASSPLASGAYEQYF; DNA: TGCGCCAGCAGCCCACTAGCTTCCGGGGCCTACGAGCAGTACTTC
J: TRBJ2-1; V: TRBV5-1; D: .; size: .; CDR3: CASSSGRGFEQFF; DNA: TGCGCCAGCAGCTCCGGCAGGGGCTTTGAGCAGTTCTTC
J: TRBJ2-2; V: TRBV6-6; D: .; size: .; CDR3: CASTRTGELFF; DNA: TGTGCCAGCACCAGAACCGGGGAGCTGTTTTTT
J: TRBJ2-2; V: TRBV9; D: .; size: .; CDR3: CASSRGRDTGELFF; DNA: TGTGCCAGCAGCCGGGGAAGGGACACCGGGGAGCTGTTTTTT
J: TRBJ2-5; V: TRBV11-2; D: .; size: .; CDR3: CASSSIQETQYF; DNA: TGTGCCAGCAGCTCTATCCAAGAGACCCAGTACTTC
J: TRBJ2-7; V: TRBV30; D: TRBD1; size: .; CDR3: CAWAPGTGRTEQYF; DNA: TGTGCCTGGGCTCCCGGGACAGGGAGAACCGAGCAGTACTTC